This T cell receptor (beta chain) came from a study of post-analysis software for immune sequencing data. Concerning this clonotype itself: Its specificity is not known.

Prepared TCR beta cDNA libraries contained unique molecular identifiers. MiXCR was run by TCRdb on the PCR reads, yielding one entry per CDR3 protein. The sample comprises around 710,000 distinct CDR3 sequences, more than 45% of which are singletons, and 4.9% rests with the top ten. This CDR3 has 14 amino acids. V shed 5 bases and J shed 3 bases, with 16 bases lying between them. Germline assignment: CDR1 DFQATT and CDR2 SNEGSKA (reference sequence). Study outcomes and limitations: Patients showed TRBV5-6, TRBV5-1 and TRBV20-1 among about five TRBV segments more frequent than in controls.

The rearrangement joins TRBV20-1 to TRBJ2-5; D perhaps matches TRBD2 (6 bases). This TCR derives from a girl under 18 with multiple sclerosis. Sequenced material: blood. The CDR3 sequence: CSAPRGSSKETQYF. The DNA for the CDR3 is TGCAGTGCTCCCCGGGGGAGTAGTAAAGAGACCCAGTACTTC.